Sequencing of this TCR beta chain was carried out in a study of blood T cell repertoires in COVID-19. Libraries were prepared by immunoSEQ multiplex PCR; TCRdb keeps only in-frame clonotypes and omits some of them. This sample has around 480,000 clones, with 88% found just once. The V gene's germline CDR1 is SSHAT and CDR2 FNYEAQ (reference sequence). The CDR3 contains 14 residues. Trimming pared 5 bases from V and 6 bases from J, leaving 17 bases between. This sequence joins TRBV7-7 and TRBJ2-7; D perhaps matches TRBD2 (6 bases). The TCR sequence derives from a woman in her forties or fifties with COVID-19, enrolled during active disease. The sample consisted of peripheral blood. Here the CDR3 reads CASSPLGGRGEQYF. The CDR3 DNA reads as TGTGCCAGCAGCCCCTTGGGGGGACGGGGCGAGCAGTACTTC.